What follows are 5 T cell receptor beta chains derived from one specimen sequenced in a study of CD8+CD57+ T cells in acquired aplastic anemia. Profiling that covered TCR beta VDJ and CDR3 relied on genomic DNA as its template. TCRdb re-called the reads through MiXCR, storing one row per CDR3 protein. The sample includes 190,000 or so distinct CDR3 sequences, 48% seen only once; the top ten take around 2%. Flow cytometry had shown expanded CD8+CD57+ cells in the patients chosen for sequencing. Specimen: sorted CD4+, CD8+, or CD8+CD57+ T cells (not recorded which) from PBMCs. These receptors were collected from a human donor with aplastic anemia.

This clonotype was seen ten or more times. V gene TRBV9 combines with J gene TRBJ1-2; D is possibly TRBD1 (6 bases). The V end was cut by 7 bases, the J end by 0 bases, with 16 bases between. Germline V gene lookup returns CDR1 SGDLS and CDR2 YYNGEE. CDR3 size: 15 residues. CDR3 residues: CASDPAGQPNYGYTF. As DNA, the CDR3 is TGTGCCAGCGACCCGGCAGGACAGCCTAACTATGGCTACACCTTC.

The chain links TRBV25-1 to TRBJ2-6; D possibly matches TRBD1 or TRBD2 (5 bases each). Germline CDR1 MGHDK, CDR2 SYGVNS. There are 15 residues in the CDR3. V was shortened by 6 bases and J by 4 bases, with 13 bases between the two germline ends. The CDR3 DNA is TGTGCCAGCAGCCAACCAGGGAGCGGGGCCAACGTCCTGACTTTC. Encoded protein: CASSQPGSGANVLTF.

This chain connects TRBV20-1 to TRBJ1-2; 7 nucleotides agree with TRBD1. Germline lookup yields CDR1 DFQATT and CDR2 SNEGSKA (reference sequence). This CDR3 has 13 amino acids. The ends lost 5 bases at V and 6 bases at J; junction bases unmatched: 9. This chain's CDR3 is CSAPRDRAHGYTF. CDR3 nucleotide sequence: TGCAGTGCTCCCCGGGACAGAGCCCATGGCTACACCTTC.

This clonotype showed up many times. The chain is built from TRBV7-8 and TRBJ2-7; possible D gene TRBD2, 7 bases. V was trimmed by 4 bases and J by 4 bases, leaving 17 bases between them. Germline V CDR1 and CDR2: SGHVS, FQNEAQ. CDR3 size: 15 residues. Here the CDR3 DNA reads TGTGCCAGCAGCTCAAGGGGGGGGACTGTATACGAGCAGTACTTC. It is translated as CASSSRGGTVYEQYF.

The rearrangement joins TRBV6-1 to TRBJ2-3; possible D gene TRBD2, 5 bases. V lost 7 bases and J lost 11, with 25 bases in between. The germline V gene has CDR1 MNHNS and CDR2 SASEGT. The length of the CDR3 is 15 residues. The CDR3 DNA sequence: TGTGCCAGCACCCGGGAACACCGCGGGTCAGAAGAGCAGTATTTT. Encoded protein: CASTREHRGSEEQYF.